This T cell receptor (beta chain) stems from a study of cytomegalovirus exposure and HLA in healthy donors. Points from the study as a whole: By HLA locus, TCR association rates varied in a later analysis, with DRB1 showing the most and HLA-C the fewest. The number of N-insertions in an Asian-associated ancestry cluster was reportedly below the approximately 700-donor mean in a later analysis.

V was cut by 0 bases and J by 1 base, with 10 bases left in between. Looked up from germline, CDR1 is LGHNA and CDR2 is YSLEER. The CDR3 extends over 15 amino acids. With 60 Vbeta and 13 Jbeta primers, the PCR was carried out. The protocol was immunoSEQ multiplex PCR, while the TCRdb copy is restricted to in-frame clones and leaves out a portion. The sample has around 200,000 clones; around 80% are singletons. To note about this clone: Its antigen is undetermined. Distinct nucleotide sequences in the sample also encode this CDR3.

The gene calls are TRBV4-3 and TRBJ2-7; D is uncertain. Sequencing input: PBMCs. This clonotype originated in a woman in her 30s in good health and CMV-seropositive. The CDR3 region is CASSQDPGASYEQYF. The CDR3 region has the DNA TGCGCCAGCAGCCAAGATCCAGGTGCGTCCTACGAGCAGTACTTC.